This note documents a single TCR beta chain sequence. Its cognate antigen is unknown. This table comes from immunoSEQ multiplex PCR, and its TCRdb copy is limited to in-frame clones, with some not included. The sample shows fewer than 300,000 clones, 90% to 95% of them seen only once. These data come from a study of T cell responses to AZD1222 COVID-19 vaccine. Overall study: The analysis combined second doses at about 4 or about 12 weeks. Regarding the study as a whole: Mostly white British, mostly female donors; authors suggested clonal diversity may be underestimated.

The germline V gene encodes CDR1 SGHRS and CDR2 YFSETQ. V shed 1 base and J shed 5 bases, with 18 bases lying between them. The length of the CDR3 is 17 residues. The source of this sequence is an adult in good health. The chain is built from TRBV5-1 and TRBJ2-2; D is possibly TRBD2 (5 bases). Sequenced material: peripheral blood, taken on day 0 of AZD1222 vaccination. CDR3 protein: CASSLRSGGELTGELFF. In DNA form, the CDR3 reads TGCGCCAGCAGCTTGAGGTCGGGTGGGGAGCTAACCGGGGAGCTGTTTTTT.